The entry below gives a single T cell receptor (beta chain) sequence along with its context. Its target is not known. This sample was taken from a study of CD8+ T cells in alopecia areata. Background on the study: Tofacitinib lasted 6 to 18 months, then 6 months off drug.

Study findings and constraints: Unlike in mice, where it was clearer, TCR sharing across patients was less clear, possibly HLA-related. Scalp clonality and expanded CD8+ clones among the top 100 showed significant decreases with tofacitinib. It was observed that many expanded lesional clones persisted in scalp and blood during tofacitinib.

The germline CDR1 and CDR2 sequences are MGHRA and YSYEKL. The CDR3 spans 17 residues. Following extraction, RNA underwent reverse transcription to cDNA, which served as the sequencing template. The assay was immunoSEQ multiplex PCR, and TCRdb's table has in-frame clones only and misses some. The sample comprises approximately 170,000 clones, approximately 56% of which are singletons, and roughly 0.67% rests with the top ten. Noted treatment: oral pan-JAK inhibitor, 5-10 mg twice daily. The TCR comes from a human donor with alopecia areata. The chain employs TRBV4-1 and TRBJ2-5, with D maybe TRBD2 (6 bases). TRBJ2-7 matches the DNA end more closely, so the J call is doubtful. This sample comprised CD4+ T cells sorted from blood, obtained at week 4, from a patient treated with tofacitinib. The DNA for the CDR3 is TGCGCCAGCAGCCAAGGGGTGACTAGAAAGATACTAGACGAGCAGTACTTC. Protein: CASSQGVTRKILDEQYF.